This T cell receptor (beta chain) was captured in a study of shared clonotypes between healthy human individuals. Trimming cost V 0 bases and J 4 bases; bases outside gene matches: 11. The CDR3 extends over 18 amino acids. The germline CDR1 and CDR2 sequences are SGDLS and YYNGEE. TCRdb's copy holds only in-frame clones and misses some; the assay was immunoSEQ multiplex PCR. The sample records some 1.5 million clones, around 97% being singletons. This chain uses TRBV9 with TRBJ2-1, with 9 positions matching TRBD2. Sequenced sample: naive CD4+ T cells sorted from blood. The sample's subset: CD45RA+ positively selected. This clonotype originated in a man in his thirties or forties in good health. CDR3 nucleotide sequence: TGTGCCAGCAGCGTAGGGGCCCTAAGCGGGAGGCTATACAATGAGCAGTTCTTC. As protein: CASSVGALSGRLYNEQFF.